This is a list of T cell receptor beta chains from one sample in a study of a mutant IDH1 vaccine in newly diagnosed glioma. Generated by immunoSEQ multiplex PCR, the TCRdb table keeps only in-frame clones and is missing some. The sample lists some 70,000 clones; roughly 78% were seen once. The input for sequencing was PBMCs, taken from a glioma patient treated with radiotherapy, temozolomide or both. The receptors were sampled from a man between 45 and 60 years old with glioma. The CDR3 runs from the conserved cysteine through the conserved F or W. A D gene is named only where the DNA matches it firmly. Size values are once, few and many counts, or a class for expanded clones, and some rows have none.

>TRBJ1-1|once|NA|TRBV7-8
TGTGCCAGCAGCTTTCGCCGGGGGGGGTCTGAAGCTTTCTTT
CASSFRRGGSEAFF
>TRBJ2-1|NA|NA|TRBV29-1
TGCAGCGGCAGCCTTGTATCGTATGAGCAGTTCTTC
CSGSLVSYEQFF
>TRBJ2-2|NA|NA|TRBV4-1
TGCGCCAGCAGCCAAGAAAGGGGCGACACCGGGGAGCTGTTTTTT
CASSQERGDTGELFF
>TRBJ2-7|NA|NA|TRBV19
TGTGCCAGTAGTACCCTGGGCAGGGGAATCGTCTACGAGCAGTACTTC
CASSTLGRGIVYEQYF
>TRBJ1-1|NA|NA|TRBV2
TGTGCCAGCAGTGACGTGTCGTCAGCCCGAGCTTTCTTT
CASSDVSSARAFF
>TRBJ2-3|NA|NA|TRBV9
TGTGCCAGCAGCGTAGGGGGGGTCGGCACAGATACGCAGTATTTT
CASSVGGVGTDTQYF
>TRBJ2-7|NA|NA|TRBV25-1
TGTGCCAGCGGCCAAGGAGGTCTCGAGCAGTACTTC
CASGQGGLEQYF
>TRBJ2-7|NA|TRBD1|TRBV5-4
TGTGCCAGCAGTCTACCGGGACAGGGGTGGCGCGAGCAGTACTTC
CASSLPGQGWREQYF
>TRBJ1-1|once|NA|TRBV2
TGTGCCAGCAGTTTTGACAGGCGCGGTGGAGCTTTCTTT
CASSFDRRGGAFF
>TRBJ1-2|few|TRBD1|TRBV5-1
TGCGCCAGCAGCGGGTTAGACAGGGGTACGGGCTACACCTTC
CASSGLDRGTGYTF
>TRBJ2-5|NA|TRBD2|TRBV9
TGTGCCAGCAGCGTAGGCGGGGGAGAGACCCAGTACTTC
CASSVGGGETQYF
>TRBJ2-5|NA|NA|TRBV6-1
TGTGCCAGCAGTGAAGGTCGGGGAAGAGAGACCCAGTACTTC
CASSEGRGRETQYF
>TRBJ1-2|NA|NA|TRBV18
TGTGCCAGCTCACCAAGGGCGGACCGCTATGGCTACACCTTC
CASSPRADRYGYTF
>TRBJ1-1|NA|NA|TRBV2
TGTGCCAGCATCCAGGGCACTGAAGCTTTCTTT
CASIQGTEAFF
>TRBJ1-4|NA|NA|TRBV7-9
TGTGCCAGCAGCCCCTGGGGGGGCAGTGAAAAACTGTTTTTT
CASSPWGGSEKLFF
>TRBJ2-4|NA|NA|TRBV23-1
TGCGCCAGCAGTCAATCTTGCGCCGGGATCACGAACCCTAAAACGGACTACATTCAGTACTTC
CASSQSCAGITNPKTDYIQYF
>TRBJ2-3|NA|TRBD2|TRBV10-3
TGTGCCATCAAGCGGGGGCAGGACACAGATACGCAGTATTTT
CAIKRGQDTDTQYF
>TRBJ1-2|NA|NA|TRBV4-2
TGTGCCAGCAGCCAAGATTATGGGGGGAGGAGTGGCTACACCTTC
CASSQDYGGRSGYTF
>TRBJ2-7|NA|NA|TRBV4-1
TGCGCCAGCAGCCAAGCCGGGAACTTAGGGTACTACGAGCAGTACTTC
CASSQAGNLGYYEQYF
>TRBJ1-2|NA|NA|TRBV5-1
TGCGCCAGCAGCTATTACTGGACACAGCATGGCTATGGCTACACCTTC
CASSYYWTQHGYGYTF
>TRBJ2-3|NA|TRBD2|TRBV9
TGTGCCAGCAGCCCAACTAGCGGGGGGGCAGATACGCAGTATTTT
CASSPTSGGADTQYF
>TRBJ1-1|NA|NA|TRBV5-1
TGCGCCAGCAGCCCGGGGGAGATGAACACTGAAGCTTTCTTT
CASSPGEMNTEAFF
>TRBJ1-2|NA|TRBD1|TRBV5-4
TGTGCCAGCAGCAACGACAGGGCTTATGGCTACACCTTC
CASSNDRAYGYTF
>TRBJ2-2|NA|NA|TRBV4-3
TGCGCCAGCAGCCAAGATCTGGACATTGGGAACGGGGAGCTGTTTTTT
CASSQDLDIGNGELFF
>TRBJ2-1|NA|TRBD1|TRBV19
TGTGCCAGTAGGGACCTACAGGGGACCTCCAATGAGCAGTTCTTC
CASRDLQGTSNEQFF
>TRBJ2-7|NA|TRBD1|TRBV19
TGTGCCAGTAGTAGGACAGGTTTGATCTACGAGCAGTACTTC
CASSRTGLIYEQYF
>TRBJ1-1|NA|TRBD1|TRBV10-3
TGTGCCATCAGTGAAGGGACAGGGGGCCGGGGAACTGAAGCTTTCTTT
CAISEGTGGRGTEAFF
>TRBJ1-5|once|NA|TRBV19
TGTGCCAGTAGTATTGCAGGGCATCTAAGTGGAAGCAATCAGCCCCAGCATTTT
CASSIAGHLSGSNQPQHF
>TRBJ1-1|few|NA|TRBV30
TGTGCCTGGAGTTGGGGTCGGGGAGGGACTGAAGCTTTCTTT
CAWSWGRGGTEAFF
>TRBJ1-4|NA|NA|TRBV18
TGTGCCAGCTCACCCCTCAGCGCAACTAATGAAAAACTGTTTTTT
CASSPLSATNEKLFF
>TRBJ2-2|NA|NA|TRBV10-2
TGCGCCAGCGTCCGGGGGCCCCAAACCGGGGAGCTGTTTTTT
CASVRGPQTGELFF
>TRBJ2-7|NA|TRBD2|TRBV6-5
TGTGCCAGCAGTTACTCGGGCGGGGGGAAGAACGAGCAGTACTTC
CASSYSGGGKNEQYF
>TRBJ1-5|NA|NA|TRBV30
TGTGCCTGGAGTGTAGCGAGGAATCAGCCCCAGCATTTT
CAWSVARNQPQHF
>TRBJ2-3|NA|NA|TRBV5-5
TGTGCCAGCAGCTTCGGCGGGGCGAACACAGATACGCAGTATTTT
CASSFGGANTDTQYF
>TRBJ1-2|NA|NA|TRBV27
TGTGCCAGCAGTTATAACCCCTGGGATGGCTACACCTTC
CASSYNPWDGYTF
>TRBJ2-2|NA|NA|TRBV7-9
TGTGCCAGCAGCTTAGTAGGAACCACCGGGGAGCTGTTTTTT
CASSLVGTTGELFF
>TRBJ2-1|once|NA|TRBV7-6
TGTGCCAGCAGCCTCACAGGAGTTGAGCAGTTCTTC
CASSLTGVEQFF
>TRBJ2-7|NA|NA|TRBV30
TGTGCCTGGAGGGGGACAATGGGGATGCAGTACTTC
CAWRGTMGMQYF
>TRBJ2-3|few|NA|TRBV6-5
TGTGCCAGCAGTTACTCCTCCGGCGATACGCAGTATTTT
CASSYSSGDTQYF
>TRBJ1-6|NA|TRBD1|TRBV5-1
TGCGCCAGCAGCTTATCGGACAGGGGTAGTGGGTCACCCCTCCACTTT
CASSLSDRGSGSPLHF
>TRBJ1-5|NA|NA|TRBV2
TGTGCCAGTCGAAAGGGTACAGGGAACAATCAGCCCCAGCATTTT
CASRKGTGNNQPQHF
>TRBJ2-7|NA|NA|TRBV6-5
TGTGCCAGCAGTTCCTTCGGGCGGGGCCCTACCCCCGAGCAGTACTTC
CASSSFGRGPTPEQYF
>TRBJ2-7|once|TRBD1|TRBV4-1
TGCGCCAGCAGCCAGGTTCCGGGACAGGGTTTCTACGAGCAGTACTTC
CASSQVPGQGFYEQYF
>TRBJ1-1|NA|TRBD1|TRBV7-9
TGTGCCAGCCTTGAGTCCTACAGGGGGACTGAAGCTTTCTTT
CASLESYRGTEAFF
>TRBJ1-5|NA|NA|TRBV7-2
TGTGCCAGCAGCTCACGGGGTCAGCCCCAGCATTTT
CASSSRGQPQHF
>TRBJ2-3|once|NA|TRBV5-1
TGCGCCAGCAGGCAGTTAGACAGTCCCGGAGATACGCAGTATTTT
CASRQLDSPGDTQYF
>TRBJ2-1|once|TRBD1|TRBV4-2
TGTGCCAGCAGCCCCGGCGTCCAGGGGGATTACAATGAGCAGTTCTTC
CASSPGVQGDYNEQFF